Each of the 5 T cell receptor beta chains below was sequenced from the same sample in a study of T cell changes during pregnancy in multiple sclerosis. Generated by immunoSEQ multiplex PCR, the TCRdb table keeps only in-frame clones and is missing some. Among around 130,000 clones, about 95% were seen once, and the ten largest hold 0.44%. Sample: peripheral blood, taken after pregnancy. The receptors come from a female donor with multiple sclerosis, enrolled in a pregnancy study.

The CDR3 protein is CASSLGTITDTQYF. The CDR3 DNA reads TGTGCCAGCAGCCTTGGGACTATCACAGATACGCAGTATTTT. The chain carries TRBV9 and TRBJ2-3; 7 bases align to TRBD2. V was pared by 4 bases and J by 2 bases, with 4 bases of the junction left unmatched. The CDR3 extends over 14 amino acids. Germline V gene data show CDR1 as SGDLS and CDR2 as YYNGEE.

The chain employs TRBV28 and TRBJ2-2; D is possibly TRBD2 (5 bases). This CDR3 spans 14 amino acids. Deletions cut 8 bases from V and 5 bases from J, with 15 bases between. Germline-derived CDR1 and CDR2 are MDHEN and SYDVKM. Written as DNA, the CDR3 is TGTGCCAGCCTTTTAACGGGGTTGACCGGGGAGCTGTTTTTT. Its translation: CASLLTGLTGELFF.

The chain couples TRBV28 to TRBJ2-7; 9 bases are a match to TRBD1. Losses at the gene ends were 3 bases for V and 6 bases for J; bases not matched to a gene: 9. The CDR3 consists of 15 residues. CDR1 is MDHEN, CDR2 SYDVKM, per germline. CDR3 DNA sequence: TGTGCCAGCAGTTTTGCCGGGACAGGGTATGCCGAGCAGTACTTC. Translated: CASSFAGTGYAEQYF.

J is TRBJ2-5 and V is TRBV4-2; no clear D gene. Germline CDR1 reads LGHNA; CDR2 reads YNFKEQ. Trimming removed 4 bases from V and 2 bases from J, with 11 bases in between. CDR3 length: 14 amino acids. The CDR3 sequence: CASSPRLQQETQYF. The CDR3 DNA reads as TGTGCCAGCAGCCCCCGACTGCAACAAGAGACCCAGTACTTC.

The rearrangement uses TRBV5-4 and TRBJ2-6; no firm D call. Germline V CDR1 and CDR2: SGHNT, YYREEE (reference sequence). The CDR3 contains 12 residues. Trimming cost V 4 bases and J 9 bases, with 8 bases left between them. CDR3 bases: TGTGCCAGCAGCCTTGGGCTCAACGTCCTGACTTTC. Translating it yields CASSLGLNVLTF.